This T cell receptor (beta chain) stems from a study of regulatory T cells in long-lasting Graves disease. The table lists this clonotype with a count of one. The antigen is unknown. Whole-study findings and limits: The analysis examined peripheral blood only and excluded thyroid tissue. TRBV28 was favored in persistent disease, as were TRBJ1-2 and TRBJ2-5.

Noted time point: persistent/refractory GD, antithyroid drugs over 5 years with positive TRAb. TCR sequences were obtained from RNA taken from PBMCs. The authors drew approximately 9 milliliters of peripheral blood into EDTA tubes. CDR3 length equals 17 residues. CDR1 is SGHTA and CDR2 is FQGNSA in the germline V gene. The V and J ends lost 7 bases and 3 bases, in that order; junction bases with no gene match: 10. Sequencing libraries for TCR beta were prepared with iRepertoire HTBI primers and Arm-PCR of CDR3 regions. TCRdb analysed the multiplex PCR reads with MiXCR anew, one entry per CDR3 protein. The data contain 300,000 to 500,000 distinct CDR3 sequences, roughly 20% of them singletons.

This chain uses TRBV7-2 with TRBJ2-2; 11 positions match TRBD2. The sample in question was peripheral blood mononuclear cells (PBMCs), obtained when the disease was refractory, from a patient treated with antithyroid drugs. This TCR was recovered from a female donor with Graves disease. CDR3 loop: CASTRLAGLGYTGELFF. The CDR3 DNA follows: TGTGCCAGCACCCGACTAGCGGGGCTGGGATACACCGGGGAGCTGTTTTTT.